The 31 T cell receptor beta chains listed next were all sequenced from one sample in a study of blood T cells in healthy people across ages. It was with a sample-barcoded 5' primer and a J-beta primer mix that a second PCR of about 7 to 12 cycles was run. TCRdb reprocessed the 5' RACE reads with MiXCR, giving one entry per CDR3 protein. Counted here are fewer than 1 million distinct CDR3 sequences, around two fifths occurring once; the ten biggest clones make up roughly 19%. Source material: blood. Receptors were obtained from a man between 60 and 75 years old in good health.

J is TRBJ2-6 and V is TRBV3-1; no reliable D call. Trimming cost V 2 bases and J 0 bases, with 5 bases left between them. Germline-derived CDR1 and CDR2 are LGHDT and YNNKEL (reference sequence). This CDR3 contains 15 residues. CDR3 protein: CASSQSPSGANVLTF. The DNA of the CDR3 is TGTGCCAGCAGCCAAAGCCCCTCTGGGGCCAACGTCCTGACTTTC.

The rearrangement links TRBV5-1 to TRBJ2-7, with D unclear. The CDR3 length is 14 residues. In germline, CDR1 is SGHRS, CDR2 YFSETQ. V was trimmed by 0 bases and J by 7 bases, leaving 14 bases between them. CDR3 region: CASSLALDGREQYF. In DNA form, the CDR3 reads TGCGCCAGCAGCTTGGCTTTAGACGGCCGAGAGCAGTACTTC.

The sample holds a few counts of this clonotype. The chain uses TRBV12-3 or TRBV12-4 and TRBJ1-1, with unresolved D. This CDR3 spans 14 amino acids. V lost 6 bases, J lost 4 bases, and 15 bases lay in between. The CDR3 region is CASRGLGRRTEAFF. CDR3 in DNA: TGTGCCAGCAGGGGGTTGGGGAGGCGCACTGAAGCTTTCTTT.

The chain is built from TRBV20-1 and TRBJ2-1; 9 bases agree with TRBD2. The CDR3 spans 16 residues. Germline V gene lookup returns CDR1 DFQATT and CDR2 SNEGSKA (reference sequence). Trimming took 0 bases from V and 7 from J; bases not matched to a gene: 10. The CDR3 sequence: CSAREPAGGQLNEQFF. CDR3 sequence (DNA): TGCAGTGCTAGAGAGCCAGCGGGGGGCCAGTTGAATGAGCAGTTCTTC.

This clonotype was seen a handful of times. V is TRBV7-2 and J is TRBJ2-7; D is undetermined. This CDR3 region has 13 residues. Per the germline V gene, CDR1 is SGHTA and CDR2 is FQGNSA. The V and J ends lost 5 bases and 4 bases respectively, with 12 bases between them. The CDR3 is CASSMAHLYEQYF. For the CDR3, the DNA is TGTGCCAGCAGCATGGCACACCTATACGAGCAGTACTTC.

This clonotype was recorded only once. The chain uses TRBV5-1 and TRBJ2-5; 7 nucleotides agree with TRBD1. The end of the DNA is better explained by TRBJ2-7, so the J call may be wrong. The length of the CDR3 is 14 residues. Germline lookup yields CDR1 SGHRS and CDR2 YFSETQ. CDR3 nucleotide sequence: TGCGCCAGCAGCTTGACTCAGGGGGACTACGAGCAGTACTTC. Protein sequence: CASSLTQGDYEQYF.

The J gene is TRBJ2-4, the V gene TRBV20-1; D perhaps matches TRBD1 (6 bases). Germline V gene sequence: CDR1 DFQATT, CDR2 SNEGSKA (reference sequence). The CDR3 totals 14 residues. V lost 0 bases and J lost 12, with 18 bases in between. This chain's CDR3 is CSAREGHSVQPQYF. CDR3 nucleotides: TGCAGTGCTAGAGAGGGACACTCTGTTCAACCTCAGTACTTC.

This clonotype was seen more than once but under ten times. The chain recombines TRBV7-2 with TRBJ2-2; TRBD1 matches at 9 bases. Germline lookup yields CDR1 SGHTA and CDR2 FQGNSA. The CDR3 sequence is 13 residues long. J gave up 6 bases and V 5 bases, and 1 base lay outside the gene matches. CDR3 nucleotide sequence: TGTGCCAGCAGCAGGACAGGGGCCGGGGAGCTGTTTTTT. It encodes CASSRTGAGELFF.

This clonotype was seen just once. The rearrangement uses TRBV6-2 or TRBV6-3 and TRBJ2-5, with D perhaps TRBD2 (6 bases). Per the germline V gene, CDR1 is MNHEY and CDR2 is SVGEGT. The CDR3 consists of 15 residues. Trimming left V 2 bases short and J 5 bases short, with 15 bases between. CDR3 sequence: CASSYLWRAGETQYF. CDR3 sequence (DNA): TGTGCCAGCAGTTACCTCTGGAGGGCAGGGGAGACCCAGTACTTC.

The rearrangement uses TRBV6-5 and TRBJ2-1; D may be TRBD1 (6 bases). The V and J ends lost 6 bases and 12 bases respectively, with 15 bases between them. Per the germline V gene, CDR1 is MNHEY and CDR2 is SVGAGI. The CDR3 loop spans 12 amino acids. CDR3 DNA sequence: TGTGCCAGCAGCCCCCAGGGGCTAGGGCAGTTCTTC. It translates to CASSPQGLGQFF.

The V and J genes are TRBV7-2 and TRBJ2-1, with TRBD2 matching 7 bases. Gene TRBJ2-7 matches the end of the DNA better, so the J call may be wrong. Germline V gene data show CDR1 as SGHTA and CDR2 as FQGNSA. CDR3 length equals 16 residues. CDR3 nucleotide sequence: TGTGCCAGCGACACACCCCGCGGGAGCTCCTACAATGAGCAGTACTTC. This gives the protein CASDTPRGSSYNEQYF.

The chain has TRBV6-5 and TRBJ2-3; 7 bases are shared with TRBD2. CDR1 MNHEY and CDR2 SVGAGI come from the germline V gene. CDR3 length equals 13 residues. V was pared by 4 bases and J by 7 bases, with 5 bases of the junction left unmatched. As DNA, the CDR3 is TGTGCCAGCAGTTCCACTAGCGCCCATACGCAGTATTTT. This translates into CASSSTSAHTQYF.

This CDR3 is CASSQSIGAGGKGETQYF. CDR3 nucleotides: TGTGCCAGCAGCCAATCCATTGGGGCGGGGGGAAAAGGAGAGACCCAGTACTTC. The rearrangement joins TRBV3-1 to TRBJ2-5; 8 bases align to TRBD2. J lost 4 bases, V lost 2 bases, and 15 bases had no gene match. This CDR3 has 18 residues. The germline V gene has CDR1 LGHDT and CDR2 YNNKEL (reference sequence).

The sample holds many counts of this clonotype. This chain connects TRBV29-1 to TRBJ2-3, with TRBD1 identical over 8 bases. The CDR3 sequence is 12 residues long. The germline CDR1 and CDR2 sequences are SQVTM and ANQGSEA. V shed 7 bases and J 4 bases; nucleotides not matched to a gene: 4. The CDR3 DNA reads TGCAGCGCCGGACAGGGAGCAGATACGCAGTATTTT. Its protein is CSAGQGADTQYF.

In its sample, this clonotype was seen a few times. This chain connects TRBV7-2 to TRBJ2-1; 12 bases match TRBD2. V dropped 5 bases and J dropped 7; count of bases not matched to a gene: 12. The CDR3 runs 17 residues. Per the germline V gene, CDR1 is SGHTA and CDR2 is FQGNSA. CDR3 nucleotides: TGTGCCAGCAGCCCGACTAGCGGGGGACCGCGGGCGAATGAGCAGTTCTTC. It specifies CASSPTSGGPRANEQFF.

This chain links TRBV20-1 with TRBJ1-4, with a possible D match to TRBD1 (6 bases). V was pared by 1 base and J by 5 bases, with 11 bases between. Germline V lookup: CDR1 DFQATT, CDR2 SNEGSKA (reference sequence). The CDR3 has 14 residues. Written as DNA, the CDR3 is TGCAGTGCTAGAGGGGGGGCGGGGAATGAAAAACTGTTTTTT. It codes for CSARGGAGNEKLFF.

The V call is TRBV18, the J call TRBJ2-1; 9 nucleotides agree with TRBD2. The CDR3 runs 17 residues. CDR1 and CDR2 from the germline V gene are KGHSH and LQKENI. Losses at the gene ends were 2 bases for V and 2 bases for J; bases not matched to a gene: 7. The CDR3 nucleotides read TGTGCCAGCTCACCAGCCGGGCTAGCGGGGCCCTACAATGAGCAGTTCTTC. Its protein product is CASSPAGLAGPYNEQFF.

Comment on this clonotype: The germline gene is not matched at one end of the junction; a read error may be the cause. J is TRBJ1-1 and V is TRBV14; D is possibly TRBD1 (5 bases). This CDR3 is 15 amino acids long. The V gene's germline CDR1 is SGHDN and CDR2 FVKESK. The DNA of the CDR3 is TGCGTCAGCAGCCAAGTCCGGGGGTTCGGCACTGAAGCTTTCTTT. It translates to CVSSQVRGFGTEAFF.

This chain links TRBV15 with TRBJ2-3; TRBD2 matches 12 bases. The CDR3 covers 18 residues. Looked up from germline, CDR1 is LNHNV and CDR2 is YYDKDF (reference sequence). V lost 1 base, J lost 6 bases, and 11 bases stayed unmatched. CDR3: CATSRGARLAGVVDTQYF. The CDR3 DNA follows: TGTGCCACCAGCAGAGGGGCTCGACTAGCGGGGGTAGTGGATACGCAGTATTTT.

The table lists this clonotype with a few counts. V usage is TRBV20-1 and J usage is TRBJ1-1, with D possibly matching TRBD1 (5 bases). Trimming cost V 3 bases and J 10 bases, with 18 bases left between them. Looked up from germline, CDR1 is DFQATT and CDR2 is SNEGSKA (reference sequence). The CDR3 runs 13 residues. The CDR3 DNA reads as TGCAGTGCTAGGACCCTCAGGGTGGGTTCAGCTTTCTTT. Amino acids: CSARTLRVGSAFF.

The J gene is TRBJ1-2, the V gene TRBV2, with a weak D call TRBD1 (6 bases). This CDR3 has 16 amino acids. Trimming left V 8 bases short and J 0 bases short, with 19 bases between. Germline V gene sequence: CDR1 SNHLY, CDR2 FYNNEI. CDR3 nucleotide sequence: TGTGCCAGCCTAATACGGACCGGACAGCCTAACTATGGCTACACCTTC. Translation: CASLIRTGQPNYGYTF.

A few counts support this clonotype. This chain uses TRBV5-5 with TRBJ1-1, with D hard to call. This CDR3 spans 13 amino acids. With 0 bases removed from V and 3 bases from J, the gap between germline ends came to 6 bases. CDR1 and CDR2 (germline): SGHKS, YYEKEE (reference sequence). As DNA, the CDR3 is TGTGCCAGCAGCTTGGGGTTAGACACTGAAGCTTTCTTT. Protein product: CASSLGLDTEAFF.

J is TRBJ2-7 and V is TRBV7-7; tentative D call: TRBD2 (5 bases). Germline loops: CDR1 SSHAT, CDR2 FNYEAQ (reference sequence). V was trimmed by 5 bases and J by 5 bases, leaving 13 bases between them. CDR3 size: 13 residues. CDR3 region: CASSPGYGNEQYF. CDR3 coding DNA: TGTGCCAGCAGCCCGGGGTATGGTAACGAGCAGTACTTC.

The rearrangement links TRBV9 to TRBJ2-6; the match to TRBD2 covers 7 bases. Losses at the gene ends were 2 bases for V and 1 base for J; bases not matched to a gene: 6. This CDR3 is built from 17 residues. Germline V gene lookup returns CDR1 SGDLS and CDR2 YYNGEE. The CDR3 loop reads CASSVGGGRSGANVLTF. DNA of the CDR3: TGTGCCAGCAGCGTTGGGGGAGGGAGGTCTGGGGCCAACGTCCTGACTTTC.

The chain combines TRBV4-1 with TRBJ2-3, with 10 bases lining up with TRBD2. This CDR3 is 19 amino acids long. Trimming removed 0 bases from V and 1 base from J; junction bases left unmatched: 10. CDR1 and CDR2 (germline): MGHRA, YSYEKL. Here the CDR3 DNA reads TGCGCCAGCAGCCAAGATCTGTCTAGCGGGGGAGCTCGCACAGATACGCAGTATTTT. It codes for CASSQDLSSGGARTDTQYF.

The DNA for the CDR3 is TGTGCCAGCAGTGGATTTATGCAGTATCCCGGGGAGCTGTTTTTT. This gives the protein CASSGFMQYPGELFF. This chain connects TRBV2 to TRBJ2-2, with no clear D. CDR1 SNHLY and CDR2 FYNNEI come from the germline V gene. V lost 4 bases, J lost 6 bases, and 15 bases lay in between. The CDR3 length is 15 residues.

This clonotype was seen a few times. The DNA of the CDR3 is TGTGCCAGCAGCCAACAGGGTGTGGCCTACGAGCAGTACTTC. Protein product: CASSQQGVAYEQYF. The chain is built from TRBV16 and TRBJ2-7; D perhaps matches TRBD1 (5 bases). The CDR3 is made up of 14 amino acids. Between the trimmed V and J ends, which lost 2 bases and 2 bases, there was a span of 10 bases. From germline, CDR1 is KGHSY and CDR2 FQNENV.

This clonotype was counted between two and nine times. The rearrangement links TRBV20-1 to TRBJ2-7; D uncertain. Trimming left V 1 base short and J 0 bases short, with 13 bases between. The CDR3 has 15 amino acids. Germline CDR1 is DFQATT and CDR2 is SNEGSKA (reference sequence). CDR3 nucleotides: TGCAGTGCTAGAGTAGGAGACCTGATCTCCTACGAGCAGTACTTC. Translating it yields CSARVGDLISYEQYF.

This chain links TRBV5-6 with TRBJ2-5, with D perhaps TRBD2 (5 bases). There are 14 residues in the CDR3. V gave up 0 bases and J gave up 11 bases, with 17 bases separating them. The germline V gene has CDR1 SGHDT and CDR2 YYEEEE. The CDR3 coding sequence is TGTGCCAGCAGCTTGGCAGCGGCAGAAGGTGAGCAGTACTTC. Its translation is CASSLAAAEGEQYF. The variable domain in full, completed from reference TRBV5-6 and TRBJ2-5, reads DAGVTQSPTHLIKTRGQQVTLRCSPKSGHDTVSWYQQALGQGPQFIFQYYEEEERQRGNFPDRFSGHQFPNYSSELNVNALLLGDSALYLCASSLAAAEGEQYFGPGTRLLVL.

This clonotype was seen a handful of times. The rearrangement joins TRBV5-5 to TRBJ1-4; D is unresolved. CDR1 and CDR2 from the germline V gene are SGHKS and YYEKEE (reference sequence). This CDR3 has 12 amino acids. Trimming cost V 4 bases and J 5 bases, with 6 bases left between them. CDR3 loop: CASSGSNEKLFF. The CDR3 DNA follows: TGTGCCAGCAGCGGGTCAAATGAAAAACTGTTTTTT.

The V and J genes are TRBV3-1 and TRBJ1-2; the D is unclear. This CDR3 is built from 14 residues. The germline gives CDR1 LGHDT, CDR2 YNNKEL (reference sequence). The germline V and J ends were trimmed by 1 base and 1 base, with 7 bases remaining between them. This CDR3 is CASSQGRNNYGYTF. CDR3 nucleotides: TGTGCCAGCAGCCAAGGACGGAATAACTATGGCTACACCTTC. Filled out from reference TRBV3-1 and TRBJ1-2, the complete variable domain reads DTAVSQTPKYLVTQMGNDKSIKCEQNLGHDTMYWYKQDSKKFLKIMFSYNNKELIINETVPNRFSPKSPDKAHLNLHINSLELGDSAVYFCASSQGRNNYGYTFGSGTRLTVV.